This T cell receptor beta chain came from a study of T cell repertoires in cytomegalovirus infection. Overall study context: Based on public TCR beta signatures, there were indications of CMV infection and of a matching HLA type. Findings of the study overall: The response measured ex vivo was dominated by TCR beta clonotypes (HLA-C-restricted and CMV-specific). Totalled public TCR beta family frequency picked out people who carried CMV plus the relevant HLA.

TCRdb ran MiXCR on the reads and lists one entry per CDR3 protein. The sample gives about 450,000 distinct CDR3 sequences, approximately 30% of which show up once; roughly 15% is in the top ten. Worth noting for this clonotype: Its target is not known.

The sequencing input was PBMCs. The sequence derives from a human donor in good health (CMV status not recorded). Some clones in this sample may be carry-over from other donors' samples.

CDR3 nucleotide sequence: TGTGCCAGCAGTAAGGAGACAGGGGGCTACGGCTACACCTTC. Translation gives CASSKETGGYGYTF. V and J are TRBV12-3 or TRBV12-4 and TRBJ1-2; 10 bases are a match to TRBD1. Trimming at V came to 5 bases and at J to 8 bases, leaving 8 bases not matched to a gene. The CDR3 is 14 amino acids.